The 17 T cell receptor beta chains presented below share a single source sample, sequenced in a study of blood T cell repertoires in COVID-19. Some clones are missing from TCRdb's copy, which holds only in-frame ones; the method was immunoSEQ multiplex PCR. Here the sample spans 150,000 to 200,000 clones, about 90% being singletons. Sequences were obtained from PBMCs or T cells enriched from blood (not recorded which). The receptors come from a woman in her forties or fifties who had recovered from COVID-19.

The chain employs TRBV18 and TRBJ1-4; D gene unclear. V lost 5 bases to trimming and J lost 1 base, with 14 bases between them. The CDR3 is 16 amino acids. Germline CDR1 and CDR2: KGHSH and LQKENI. The CDR3 DNA reads TGTGCCAGCTCATTAGACGGCCGGGTAACTAATGAAAAACTGTTTTTT. It is translated as CASSLDGRVTNEKLFF.

J is TRBJ2-7 and V is TRBV11-2; TRBD2 matches at 12 bases. This CDR3 contains 18 residues. The germline V gene encodes CDR1 SGHAT and CDR2 FQNNGV. Germline trimming cut 5 bases from V and 6 bases from J; bases unmatched to any gene: 17. The CDR3 bases are TGTGCCAGCAGCCCGGGCTCCCTAGCGGGAGGGCCTTTTTCCGAGCAGTACTTC. Protein sequence: CASSPGSLAGGPFSEQYF.

V is TRBV27 and J is TRBJ2-1, with 12 positions matching TRBD2. Germline CDR1 reads MNHEY; CDR2 reads SMNVEV (reference sequence). The CDR3 loop spans 16 amino acids. V trimming: 5 bases; J trimming: 4 bases; junction bases outside the gene matches: 6. CDR3 in amino acids: CASSTGLAGRYNEQFF. The CDR3 DNA reads as TGTGCCAGCAGTACGGGACTAGCGGGTCGATACAATGAGCAGTTCTTC.

This chain uses TRBV7-9 with TRBJ1-1; TRBD1 matches at 7 bases. CDR1 is SEHNR and CDR2 is FQNEAQ in the germline V gene (reference sequence). After removal of 1 base from V and 4 bases from J, the junction contained 6 bases not matched to a gene. This CDR3 has 15 residues. CDR3 sequence reads: CASSLVVAGGTEAFF. CDR3 coding DNA: TGTGCCAGCAGCTTAGTGGTAGCAGGGGGCACTGAAGCTTTCTTT.

The V call is TRBV28, the J call TRBJ1-1; maybe TRBD1 (6 bases). V lost 5 bases, J lost 2 bases, and 12 bases lay in between. CDR1 is MDHEN, CDR2 SYDVKM, per germline. This CDR3 contains 14 residues. The CDR3 sequence is CASSPGTSNTEAFF. In DNA, the CDR3 is TGTGCCAGCAGTCCTGGGACATCCAACACTGAAGCTTTCTTT.

This sequence joins TRBV7-2 and TRBJ1-5, with 10 bases matching TRBD1. The CDR3 spans 15 residues. Trimming cost V 0 bases and J 5 bases; bases outside gene matches: 1. The germline CDR1 and CDR2 sequences are SGHTA and FQGNSA. The CDR3 reads CASSLAGQGYQPQHF. CDR3 coding DNA: TGTGCCAGCAGCTTAGCGGGACAGGGGTATCAGCCCCAGCATTTT.

V and J are TRBV28 and TRBJ1-2; tentative D call: TRBD1 (5 bases). V lost 5 bases, J lost 2 bases, and 15 bases lay in between. This CDR3 region has 15 residues. Germline lookup yields CDR1 MDHEN and CDR2 SYDVKM. CDR3 residues: CASSPPDTPNYGYTF. In DNA, the CDR3 is TGTGCCAGCAGTCCACCGGACACCCCAAACTATGGCTACACCTTC.

The chain joins TRBV14 to TRBJ1-1; 9 positions agree with TRBD1. Germline loops: CDR1 SGHDN, CDR2 FVKESK. The CDR3 is 15 residues long. The junction had 7 bases not matched to a gene; V was cut back by 5 bases and J by 3 bases. The CDR3 here is CASSEQQGAYTEAFF. CDR3 nucleotides: TGTGCCAGCAGCGAACAACAGGGGGCTTACACTGAAGCTTTCTTT. The full variable domain, with the rest looked up from reference TRBV14 and TRBJ1-1, is EAGVTQFPSHSVIEKGQTVTLRCDPISGHDNLYWYRRVMGKEIKFLLHFVKESKQDESGMPNNRFLAERTGGTYSTLKVQPAELEDSGVYFCASSEQQGAYTEAFFGQGTRLTVV.

The table lists this clone with a count of one. The chain uses TRBV18 and TRBJ1-2; D is perhaps TRBD1 (6 bases). The V gene lost 6 bases and the J gene lost 4 bases, with 21 bases spanning the gap. The CDR3 sequence is 16 residues long. Germline loops: CDR1 KGHSH, CDR2 LQKENI. CDR3 loop: CASSPTQTGSGYGYTF. As DNA, the CDR3 is TGTGCCAGCTCTCCAACACAAACAGGGAGTGGCTATGGCTACACCTTC. Using reference TRBV18 and TRBJ1-2 for the parts outside the CDR3, the full variable domain is NAGVMQNPRHLVRRRGQEARLRCSPMKGHSHVYWYRQLPEEGLKFMVYLQKENIIDESGMPKERFSAEFPKEGPSILRIQQVVRGDSAAYFCASSPTQTGSGYGYTFGSGTRLTVV.

The chain uses TRBV16 and TRBJ1-2, with D perhaps matching TRBD1 (6 bases). The germline V gene encodes CDR1 KGHSY and CDR2 FQNENV. This CDR3 is built from 14 residues. V was pared by 0 bases and J by 8 bases, with 13 bases between. As DNA, the CDR3 is TGTGCCAGCAGCCAATCGACACAGGGTTACGGCTACACCTTC. Translating it yields CASSQSTQGYGYTF.

This rearrangement joins TRBV5-8 to TRBJ2-2; D possibly corresponds to TRBD1 (7 bases). This CDR3 region has 17 residues. Germline-derived CDR1 and CDR2 are SGHTS and YDEGEE. The ends were cut back, 4 bases at V and 5 bases at J, with 21 bases in the middle. For the CDR3, the DNA is TGTGCCAGCAGCCCGAACACAGGGGACTCCCGAACCGGGGAGCTGTTTTTT. This translates into CASSPNTGDSRTGELFF.

The chain couples TRBV11-3 to TRBJ2-1; D unclear. V was cut by 1 base and J by 6 bases, with 10 bases left in between. This CDR3 has 14 amino acids. In germline, CDR1 is SGHNT, CDR2 YENEEA. In nucleotides, the CDR3 is TGTGCCAGCAGCTTAGGAGGCTCAATCAATGAGCAGTTCTTC. Translating gives CASSLGGSINEQFF.

The chain employs TRBV27 and TRBJ2-7; 7 bases are a match to TRBD1. The CDR3 spans 14 residues. The V gene's germline CDR1 is MNHEY and CDR2 SMNVEV (reference sequence). The V and J ends lost 5 bases and 5 bases, in that order; junction bases with no gene match: 9. This CDR3 is CASSPGTVYDEQYF. CDR3 sequence (DNA): TGTGCCAGCAGTCCCGGGACAGTGTATGACGAGCAGTACTTC.

The J gene is TRBJ2-5, the V gene TRBV3-1 (or the pseudogene TRBV3-2); TRBD1 agrees at 8 bases. Germline CDR1 and CDR2: LGHDT and YNNKEL (reference sequence). The trim removed 0 bases at V and 2 bases at J, leaving 5 bases unmatched. The CDR3 sequence is 16 residues long. CDR3: CASSQDWGTGQETQYF. The DNA of the CDR3 is TGTGCCAGCAGCCAAGATTGGGGGACAGGTCAAGAGACCCAGTACTTC.

This clone was detected only once. The V gene is TRBV19, the J gene TRBJ1-1, with D possibly TRBD1 on 5 matching bases. The CDR3 spans 15 residues. The V and J ends lost 3 bases and 1 base respectively, with 12 bases between them. The germline gives CDR1 LNHDA, CDR2 SQIVND (reference sequence). The CDR3: CASSMSFRGNTEAFF. In nucleotides, the CDR3 is TGTGCCAGTAGTATGTCATTTAGGGGGAACACTGAAGCTTTCTTT.

J is TRBJ1-6 and V is TRBV30; TRBD1 aligns across 9 bases. The CDR3 consists of 15 residues. Germline-derived CDR1 and CDR2 are GTSNPN and SVGIG (reference sequence). Unmatched junction bases numbered 12, after V lost 5 bases and J lost 10 bases. The CDR3: CAWDSTGTGRSPLHF. As DNA, the CDR3 is TGTGCCTGGGACTCGACCGGGACAGGGCGGTCACCCCTCCACTTT.

This chain joins TRBV27 and TRBJ2-3; 8 bases are a match to TRBD1. Trimming cost V 6 bases and J 3 bases; bases outside gene matches: 11. The CDR3 is 16 residues long. Germline loops: CDR1 MNHEY, CDR2 SMNVEV (reference sequence). CDR3 sequence (DNA): TGTGCCAGCAGCCTTTCCCGGACAGGGAGAACAGATACGCAGTATTTT. This gives the protein CASSLSRTGRTDTQYF.